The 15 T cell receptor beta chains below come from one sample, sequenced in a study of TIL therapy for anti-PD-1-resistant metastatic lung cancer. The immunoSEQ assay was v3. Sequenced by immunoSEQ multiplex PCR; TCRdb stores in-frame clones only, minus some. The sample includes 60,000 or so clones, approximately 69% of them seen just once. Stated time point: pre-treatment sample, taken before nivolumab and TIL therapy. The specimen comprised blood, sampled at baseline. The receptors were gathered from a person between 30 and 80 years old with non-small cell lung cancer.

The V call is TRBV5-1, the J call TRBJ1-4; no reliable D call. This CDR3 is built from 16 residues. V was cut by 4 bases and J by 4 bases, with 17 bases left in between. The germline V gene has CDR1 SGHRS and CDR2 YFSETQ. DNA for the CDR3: TGCGCCAGCAGCCCTGGACCCGAGTTACTTAATGAAAAACTGTTTTTT. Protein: CASSPGPELLNEKLFF. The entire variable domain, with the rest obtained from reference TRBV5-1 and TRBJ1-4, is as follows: KAGVTQTPRYLIKTRGQQVTLSCSPISGHRSVSWYQQTPGQGLQFLFEYFSETQRNKGNFPGRFSGRQFSNSRSEMNVSTLELGDSALYLCASSPGPELLNEKLFFGSGTQLSVL.

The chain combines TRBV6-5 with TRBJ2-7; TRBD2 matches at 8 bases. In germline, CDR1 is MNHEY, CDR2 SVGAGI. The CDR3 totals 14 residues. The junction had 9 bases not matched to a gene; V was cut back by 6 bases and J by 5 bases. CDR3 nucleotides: TGTGCCAGCAGGATCGGGGGGGGATTCCACGAGCAGTACTTC. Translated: CASRIGGGFHEQYF.

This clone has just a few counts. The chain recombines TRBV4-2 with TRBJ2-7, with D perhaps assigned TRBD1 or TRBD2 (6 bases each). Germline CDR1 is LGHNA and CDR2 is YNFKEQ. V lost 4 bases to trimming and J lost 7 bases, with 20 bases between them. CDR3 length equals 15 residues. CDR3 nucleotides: TGTGCCAGCAGCCCTCCGGGGGCAGGGCCGTGGGAGCAGTACTTC. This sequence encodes CASSPPGAGPWEQYF.

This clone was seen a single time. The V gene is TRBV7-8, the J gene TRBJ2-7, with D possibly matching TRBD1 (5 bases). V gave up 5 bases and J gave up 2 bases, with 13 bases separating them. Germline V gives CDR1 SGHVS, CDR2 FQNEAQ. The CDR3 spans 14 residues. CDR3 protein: CASSKSGLTYEQYF. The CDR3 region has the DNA TGTGCCAGCAGCAAGTCAGGGCTCACCTACGAGCAGTACTTC.

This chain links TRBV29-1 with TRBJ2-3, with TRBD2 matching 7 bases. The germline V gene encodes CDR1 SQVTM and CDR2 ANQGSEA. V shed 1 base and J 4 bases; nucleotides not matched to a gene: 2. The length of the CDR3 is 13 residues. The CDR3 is CSVEGLAADTQYF. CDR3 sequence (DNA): TGCAGCGTTGAAGGACTAGCTGCAGATACGCAGTATTTT.

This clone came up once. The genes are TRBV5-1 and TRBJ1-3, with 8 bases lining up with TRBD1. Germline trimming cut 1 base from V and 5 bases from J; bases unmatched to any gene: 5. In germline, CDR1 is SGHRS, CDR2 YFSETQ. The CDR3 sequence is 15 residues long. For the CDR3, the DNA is TGCGCCAGCAGCTTGACAGGGGGAACCAGAAACACCATATATTTT. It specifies CASSLTGGTRNTIYF. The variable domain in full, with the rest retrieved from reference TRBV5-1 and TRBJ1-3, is KAGVTQTPRYLIKTRGQQVTLSCSPISGHRSVSWYQQTPGQGLQFLFEYFSETQRNKGNFPGRFSGRQFSNSRSEMNVSTLELGDSALYLCASSLTGGTRNTIYFGEGSWLTVV.

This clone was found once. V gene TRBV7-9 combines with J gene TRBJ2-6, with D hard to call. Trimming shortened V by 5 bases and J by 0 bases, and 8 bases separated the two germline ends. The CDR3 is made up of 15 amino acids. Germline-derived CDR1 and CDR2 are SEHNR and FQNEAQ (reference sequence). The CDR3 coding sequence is TGTGCCAGCAGCGAAGACGGCTCTGGGGCCAACGTCCTGACTTTC. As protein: CASSEDGSGANVLTF. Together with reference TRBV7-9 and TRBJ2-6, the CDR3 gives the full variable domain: DTGVSQNPRHKITKRGQNVTFRCDPISEHNRLYWYRQTLGQGPEFLTYFQNEAQLEKSRLLSDRFSAERPKGSFSTLEIQRTEQGDSAMYLCASSEDGSGANVLTFGAGSRLTVL.

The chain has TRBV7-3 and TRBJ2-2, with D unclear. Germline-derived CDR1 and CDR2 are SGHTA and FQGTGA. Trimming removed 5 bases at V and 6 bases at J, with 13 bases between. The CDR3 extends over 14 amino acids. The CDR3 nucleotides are TGTGCCAGCAGCCCCTCGGATGGGGCCGGGGAGCTGTTTTTT. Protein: CASSPSDGAGELFF.

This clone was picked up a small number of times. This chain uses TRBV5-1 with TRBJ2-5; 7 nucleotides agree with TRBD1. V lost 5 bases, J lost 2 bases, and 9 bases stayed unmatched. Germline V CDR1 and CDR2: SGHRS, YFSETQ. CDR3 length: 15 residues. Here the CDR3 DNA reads TGCGCCAGCAGATACGGGACAGCCCAACAAGAGACCCAGTACTTC. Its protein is CASRYGTAQQETQYF.

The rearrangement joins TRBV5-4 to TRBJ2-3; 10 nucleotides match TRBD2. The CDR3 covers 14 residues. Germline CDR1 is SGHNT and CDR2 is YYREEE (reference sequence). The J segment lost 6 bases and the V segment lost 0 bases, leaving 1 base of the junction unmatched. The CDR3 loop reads CASSLASGSDTQYF. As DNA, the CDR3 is TGTGCCAGCAGCTTGGCTAGCGGGAGTGATACGCAGTATTTT.

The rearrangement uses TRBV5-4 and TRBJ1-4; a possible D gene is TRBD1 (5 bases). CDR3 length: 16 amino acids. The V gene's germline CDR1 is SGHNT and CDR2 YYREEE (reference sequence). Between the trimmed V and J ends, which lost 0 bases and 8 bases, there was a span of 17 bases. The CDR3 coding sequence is TGTGCCAGCAGCTTGGGGGCGTCAGGGATAGGGGAAAAACTGTTTTTT. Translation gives CASSLGASGIGEKLFF.

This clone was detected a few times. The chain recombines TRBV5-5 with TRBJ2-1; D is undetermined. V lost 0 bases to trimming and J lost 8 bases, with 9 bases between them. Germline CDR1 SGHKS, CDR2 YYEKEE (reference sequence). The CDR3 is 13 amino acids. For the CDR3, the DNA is TGTGCCAGCAGCTTGGAACGTTGGGATGAGCAGTTCTTC. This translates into CASSLERWDEQFF.

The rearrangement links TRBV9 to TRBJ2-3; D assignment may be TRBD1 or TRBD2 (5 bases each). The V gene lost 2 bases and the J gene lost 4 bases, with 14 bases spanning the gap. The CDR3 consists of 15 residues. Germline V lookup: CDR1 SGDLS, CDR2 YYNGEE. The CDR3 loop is CASSVFSGTPDTQYF. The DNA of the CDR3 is TGTGCCAGCAGCGTCTTCTCGGGGACCCCAGATACGCAGTATTTT. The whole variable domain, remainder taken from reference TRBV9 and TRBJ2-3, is DSGVTQTPKHLITATGQRVTLRCSPRSGDLSVYWYQQSLDQGLQFLIQYYNGEERAKGNILERFSAQQFPDLHSELNLSSLELGDSALYFCASSVFSGTPDTQYFGPGTRLTVL.

The CDR3 protein is CASSLYRSGGGQPQHF. The CDR3 DNA is TGTGCCAGCAGCTTGTATCGTTCAGGGGGCGGTCAGCCCCAGCATTTT. The chain links TRBV5-4 to TRBJ1-5, with TRBD1 identical over 8 bases. V lost 1 base and J lost 6; bases outside the gene matches: 9. The CDR3 spans 16 residues. CDR1 is SGHNT, CDR2 YYREEE, per germline (reference sequence).

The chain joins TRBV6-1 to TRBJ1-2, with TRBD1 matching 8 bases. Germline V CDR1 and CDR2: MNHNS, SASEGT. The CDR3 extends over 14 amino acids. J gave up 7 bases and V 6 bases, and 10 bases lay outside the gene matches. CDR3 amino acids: CASSETGAVRGYTF. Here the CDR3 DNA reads TGTGCCAGCAGCGAGACAGGGGCCGTACGTGGCTACACCTTC.